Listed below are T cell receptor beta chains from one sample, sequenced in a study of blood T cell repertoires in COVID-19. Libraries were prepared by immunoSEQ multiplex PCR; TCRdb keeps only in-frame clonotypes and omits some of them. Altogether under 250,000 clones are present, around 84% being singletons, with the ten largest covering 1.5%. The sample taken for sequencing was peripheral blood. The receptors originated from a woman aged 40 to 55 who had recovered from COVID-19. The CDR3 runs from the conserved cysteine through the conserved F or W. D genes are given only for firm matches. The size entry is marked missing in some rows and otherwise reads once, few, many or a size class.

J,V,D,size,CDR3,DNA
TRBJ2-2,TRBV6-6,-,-,CASTPRGKGDTGELFF,TGTGCCAGCACCCCACGGGGTAAGGGAGACACCGGGGAGCTGTTTTTT
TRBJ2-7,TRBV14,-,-,CASSRFWAPVYEQYF,TGTGCCAGCAGCAGGTTTTGGGCACCCGTCTACGAGCAGTACTTC
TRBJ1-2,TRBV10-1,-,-,CASSGSRASGPNYGYTF,TGCGCCAGCAGTGGAAGTAGGGCATCAGGGCCTAACTATGGCTACACCTTC
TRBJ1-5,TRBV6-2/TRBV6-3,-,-,CASSGAAQLAQHF,TGTGCCAGCAGCGGAGCAGCCCAATTGGCCCAGCATTTT
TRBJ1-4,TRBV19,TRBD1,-,CASSPGTGGEKLFF,TGTGCCAGTAGCCCCGGGACAGGGGGTGAAAAACTGTTTTTT
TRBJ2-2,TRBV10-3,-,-,CAISRANTGELFF,TGTGCCATCAGTCGAGCGAACACCGGGGAGCTGTTTTTT
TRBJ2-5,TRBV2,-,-,CASMPEETQYF,TGTGCCAGCATGCCGGAGGAGACCCAGTACTTC
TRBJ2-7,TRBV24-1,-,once,CATSDFKGIAYEQYF,TGTGCCACCAGTGATTTCAAGGGGATTGCCTACGAGCAGTACTTC
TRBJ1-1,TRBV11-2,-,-,CASSPRTNTEAFF,TGTGCCAGCAGCCCGCGCACTAACACTGAAGCTTTCTTT
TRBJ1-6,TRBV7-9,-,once,CASSLQQGVSLHF,TGTGCCAGCAGCCTTCAACAGGGAGTCTCCCTCCACTTT
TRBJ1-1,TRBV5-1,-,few,CASSLSLGPDTEAFF,TGCGCCAGCAGCTTGTCCCTGGGCCCGGACACTGAAGCTTTCTTT
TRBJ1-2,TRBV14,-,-,CASSQGFGRRVGYTF,TGTGCCAGCAGCCAAGGGTTTGGCAGGCGGGTAGGCTACACCTTC
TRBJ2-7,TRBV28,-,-,CASSPTATYEQYF,TGTGCCAGCAGCCCCACAGCTACCTACGAGCAGTACTTC
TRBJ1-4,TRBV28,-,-,CASRRGWQGGEKLFF,TGTGCCAGCAGAAGAGGCTGGCAGGGAGGAGAAAAACTGTTTTTT
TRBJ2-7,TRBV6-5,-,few,CASSYQGEETEQYF,TGTGCCAGCAGTTACCAGGGGGAGGAAACCGAGCAGTACTTC
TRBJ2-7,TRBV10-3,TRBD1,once,CAISSGQGIGEQYF,TGTGCCATCAGCTCGGGACAGGGGATCGGCGAGCAGTACTTC
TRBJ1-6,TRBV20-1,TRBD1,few,CSATDRGPLHF,TGCAGTGCCACGGACAGGGGGCCCCTCCACTTT
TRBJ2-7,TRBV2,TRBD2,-,CASSLTSDPYEQYF,TGTGCCAGCAGCTTAACTAGCGACCCCTACGAGCAGTACTTC
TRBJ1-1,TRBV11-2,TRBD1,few,CASRSLRQGNTEAFF,TGTGCCAGCAGAAGTCTTCGACAGGGGAACACTGAAGCTTTCTTT
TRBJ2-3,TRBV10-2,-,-,CASNPAGPTDTQYF,TGCGCCAGCAACCCTGCTGGCCCCACAGATACGCAGTATTTT
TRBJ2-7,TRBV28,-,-,CASSRGVTYEQYF,TGTGCCAGCAGCCGCGGGGTTACCTACGAGCAGTACTTC
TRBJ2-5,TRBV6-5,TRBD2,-,CASTNPKRGLKTQYF,TGTGCCAGCACCAACCCGAAGCGGGGTCTAAAGACCCAGTACTTC
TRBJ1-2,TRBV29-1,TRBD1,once,CSVDPGQANYGYTF,TGCAGCGTTGACCCTGGACAGGCAAACTATGGCTACACCTTC
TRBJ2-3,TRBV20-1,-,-,CSASRGTRTDTQYF,TGCAGTGCTAGTAGGGGTACCCGGACAGATACGCAGTATTTT
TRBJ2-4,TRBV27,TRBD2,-,CASSPGGGGIQYF,TGTGCCAGCAGCCCGGGGGGGGGAGGCATTCAGTACTTC
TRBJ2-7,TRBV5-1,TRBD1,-,CASSSTSTGGLGYEQYF,TGCGCCAGCAGCTCTACCTCTACAGGGGGCTTAGGGTACGAGCAGTACTTC
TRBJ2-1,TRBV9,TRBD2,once,CASSVGGTTGGNEQFF,TGTGCCAGCAGCGTAGGGGGGACTACGGGTGGGAATGAGCAGTTCTTC
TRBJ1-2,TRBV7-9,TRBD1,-,CASSPDRDRGGYTF,TGTGCCAGCAGCCCCGACCGGGACAGGGGTGGCTACACCTTC
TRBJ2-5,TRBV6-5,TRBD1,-,CASRGQYGGETQYF,TGTGCCAGCAGGGGACAGTATGGGGGAGAGACCCAGTACTTC
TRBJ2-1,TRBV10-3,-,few,CAISPGKGGGYNEQFF,TGTGCCATCAGCCCCGGTAAGGGGGGGGGATACAATGAGCAGTTCTTC
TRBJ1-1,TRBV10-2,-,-,CASMVEGLMRRAFF,TGCGCCAGCATGGTTGAAGGACTTATGAGGAGAGCTTTCTTT
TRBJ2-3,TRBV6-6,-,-,CASREQGYTDTQYF,TGTGCCAGCAGGGAACAGGGATACACAGATACGCAGTATTTT
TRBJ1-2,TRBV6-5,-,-,CASSYSGTTNYGYTF,TGTGCCAGCAGTTACTCCGGGACAACTAACTATGGCTACACCTTC
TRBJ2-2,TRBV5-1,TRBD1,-,CASSLGQGAVGELFF,TGCGCCAGCAGCCTGGGACAGGGGGCGGTCGGGGAGCTGTTTTTT
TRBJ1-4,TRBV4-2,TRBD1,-,CASSQERAGGSVF,TGTGCCAGCAGCCAAGAACGGGCAGGGGGGTCGGTTTTT
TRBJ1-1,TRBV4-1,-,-,CASSRSGTRNTEAFF,TGCGCCAGCAGCCGATCCGGGACAAGGAACACTGAAGCTTTCTTT
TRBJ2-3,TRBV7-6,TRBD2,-,CASSPGLVADTQYF,TGTGCCAGCAGCCCGGGACTAGTGGCAGATACGCAGTATTTT
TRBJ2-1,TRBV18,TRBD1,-,CASSPPRDRSNEQFF,TGTGCCAGCTCACCCCCCCGGGACAGGAGTAATGAGCAGTTCTTC
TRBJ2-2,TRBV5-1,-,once,CASTPGQVFANTGELFF,TGCGCCAGCACCCCGGGACAAGTTTTCGCGAACACCGGGGAGCTGTTTTTT
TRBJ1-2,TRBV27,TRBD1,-,CASRGTGQGIGYTF,TGTGCCAGCAGGGGAACGGGACAGGGCATAGGCTACACCTTC
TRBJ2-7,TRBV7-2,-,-,CASSLRGGASGEQYF,TGTGCCAGCAGCTTACGAGGGGGGGCTAGTGGTGAGCAGTACTTC
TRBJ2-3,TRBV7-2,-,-,CASSFAGPDTQYF,TGTGCCAGCAGCTTTGCAGGGCCAGATACGCAGTATTTT
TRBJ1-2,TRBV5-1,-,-,CASSFDSYGYTF,TGCGCCAGCAGCTTTGACAGTTATGGCTACACCTTC
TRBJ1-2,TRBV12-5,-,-,CASGTTALSF,TGTGCTAGTGGTACGACAGCACTGTCCTTC
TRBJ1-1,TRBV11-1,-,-,CASSFRWGGLGEAFF,TGTGCCAGCAGCTTCAGATGGGGAGGGTTGGGTGAAGCTTTCTTT
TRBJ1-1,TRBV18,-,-,CASSPLLTGNTEAFF,TGTGCCAGCTCACCCTTACTGACAGGGAACACTGAAGCTTTCTTT
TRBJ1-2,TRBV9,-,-,CASSVAIRPVGYTF,TGTGCCAGCAGCGTAGCTATCAGGCCAGTGGGCTACACCTTC
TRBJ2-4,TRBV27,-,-,CASSLSPLDGMLAKNIQYF,TGTGCCAGCAGTTTATCGCCCCTGGACGGGATGCTAGCCAAAAACATTCAGTACTTC